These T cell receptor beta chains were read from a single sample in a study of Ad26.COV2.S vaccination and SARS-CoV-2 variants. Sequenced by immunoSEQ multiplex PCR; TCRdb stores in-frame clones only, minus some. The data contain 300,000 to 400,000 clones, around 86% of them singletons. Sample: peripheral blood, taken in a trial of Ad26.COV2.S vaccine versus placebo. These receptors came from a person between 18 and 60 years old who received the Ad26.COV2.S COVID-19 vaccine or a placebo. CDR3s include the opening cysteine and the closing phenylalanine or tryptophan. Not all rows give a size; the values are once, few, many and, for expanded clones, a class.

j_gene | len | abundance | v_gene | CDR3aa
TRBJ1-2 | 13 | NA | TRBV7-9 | CASSLRATYGYTF
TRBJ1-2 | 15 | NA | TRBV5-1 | CASSSRSGTSDGYTF
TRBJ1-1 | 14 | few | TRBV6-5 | CASSYTGSNTEAFF
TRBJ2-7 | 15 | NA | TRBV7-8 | CASSLLTGESYEQYF
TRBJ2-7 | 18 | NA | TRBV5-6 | CASSSPRQGLSMGYEQYF
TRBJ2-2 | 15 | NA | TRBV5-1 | CASSLRGGDTGELFF
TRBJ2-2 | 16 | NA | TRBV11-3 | CASSQIRDRVGGELFF
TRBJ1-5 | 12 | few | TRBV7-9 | CASSTSGPPQHF
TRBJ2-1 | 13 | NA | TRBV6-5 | CASSAGHNNEQFF
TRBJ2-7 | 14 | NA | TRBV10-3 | CAISGGTGGYEQYF
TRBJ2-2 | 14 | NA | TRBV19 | CASSGGPSPGELFF
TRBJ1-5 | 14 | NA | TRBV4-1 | CASSQGAGNQPQHF
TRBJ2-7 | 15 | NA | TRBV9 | CASSTDRGYSYEQYF
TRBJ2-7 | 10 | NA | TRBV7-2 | CRGNSYEQYF
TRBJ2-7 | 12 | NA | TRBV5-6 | CASSSGPYEQYF
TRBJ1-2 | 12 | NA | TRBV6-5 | CASSYGGHGYTF
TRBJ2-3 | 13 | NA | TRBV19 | CASSIGHTDTQYF
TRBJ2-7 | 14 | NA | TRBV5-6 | CASSTLTGGYEQYF
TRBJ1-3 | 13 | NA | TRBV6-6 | CASRTDRVNTIYF
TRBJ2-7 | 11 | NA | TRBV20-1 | CSARSGHEQYF
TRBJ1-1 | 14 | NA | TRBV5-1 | CASSGTGINTEAFF
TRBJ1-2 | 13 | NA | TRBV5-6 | CASSSGGLYGYTF
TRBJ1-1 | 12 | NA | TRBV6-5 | CAVQGPGTEAFF
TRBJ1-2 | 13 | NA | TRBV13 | CASRPQGDYGYTF
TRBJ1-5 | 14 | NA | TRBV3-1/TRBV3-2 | CASSQAYSNQPQHF
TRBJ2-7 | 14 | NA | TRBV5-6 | CASSSGTGAYEQYF
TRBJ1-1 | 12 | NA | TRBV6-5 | CASRRSTGEAFF
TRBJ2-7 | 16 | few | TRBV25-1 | CASSQGEGKSSYEQYF
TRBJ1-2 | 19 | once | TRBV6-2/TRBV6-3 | CASSYGEGARAFFNYGYTF
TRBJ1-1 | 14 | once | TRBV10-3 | CAISEHRLNTEAFF
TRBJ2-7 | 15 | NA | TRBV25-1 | CASSEWVGSSYEQYF
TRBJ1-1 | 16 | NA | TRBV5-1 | CASSLEVNLGGTEAFF
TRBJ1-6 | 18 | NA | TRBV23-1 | CASSQSRRGRSYNSPLHF
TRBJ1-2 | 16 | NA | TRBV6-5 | CASSYSVRSSLYGYTF
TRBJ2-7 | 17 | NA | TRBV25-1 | CASSEYRTGRAPYEQYF
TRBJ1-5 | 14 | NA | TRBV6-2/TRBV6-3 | CASSRQYSNQPQHF
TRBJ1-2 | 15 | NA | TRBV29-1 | CSVEDNTGYYYGYTF
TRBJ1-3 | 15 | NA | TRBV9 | CASSVEGTRGNTIYF
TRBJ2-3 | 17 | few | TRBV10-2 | CASNLPGPGRRTDTQYF
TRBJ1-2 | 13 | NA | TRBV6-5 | CASSYGQSYGYTF
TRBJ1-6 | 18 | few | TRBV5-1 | CASSAETFGPSYNSPLHF
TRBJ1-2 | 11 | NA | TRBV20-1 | CSAGGQIGYTF
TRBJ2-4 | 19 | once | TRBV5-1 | CASSLPDRGPAKAKNIQYF
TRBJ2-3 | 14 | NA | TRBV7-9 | CASSLGTGTDTQYF
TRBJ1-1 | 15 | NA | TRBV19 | CASSLTGAGIAEAFF
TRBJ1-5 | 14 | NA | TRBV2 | CASSVETAQRAQHF
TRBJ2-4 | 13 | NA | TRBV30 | CAWSRGAKNIQYF
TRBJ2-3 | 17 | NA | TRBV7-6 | CASSLVRRGASTDTQYF
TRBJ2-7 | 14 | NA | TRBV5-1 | CASSLELDNYEQYF
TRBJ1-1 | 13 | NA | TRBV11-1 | CASSTDRVTEAFF
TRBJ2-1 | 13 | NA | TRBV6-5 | CASSLPRDRGVIF